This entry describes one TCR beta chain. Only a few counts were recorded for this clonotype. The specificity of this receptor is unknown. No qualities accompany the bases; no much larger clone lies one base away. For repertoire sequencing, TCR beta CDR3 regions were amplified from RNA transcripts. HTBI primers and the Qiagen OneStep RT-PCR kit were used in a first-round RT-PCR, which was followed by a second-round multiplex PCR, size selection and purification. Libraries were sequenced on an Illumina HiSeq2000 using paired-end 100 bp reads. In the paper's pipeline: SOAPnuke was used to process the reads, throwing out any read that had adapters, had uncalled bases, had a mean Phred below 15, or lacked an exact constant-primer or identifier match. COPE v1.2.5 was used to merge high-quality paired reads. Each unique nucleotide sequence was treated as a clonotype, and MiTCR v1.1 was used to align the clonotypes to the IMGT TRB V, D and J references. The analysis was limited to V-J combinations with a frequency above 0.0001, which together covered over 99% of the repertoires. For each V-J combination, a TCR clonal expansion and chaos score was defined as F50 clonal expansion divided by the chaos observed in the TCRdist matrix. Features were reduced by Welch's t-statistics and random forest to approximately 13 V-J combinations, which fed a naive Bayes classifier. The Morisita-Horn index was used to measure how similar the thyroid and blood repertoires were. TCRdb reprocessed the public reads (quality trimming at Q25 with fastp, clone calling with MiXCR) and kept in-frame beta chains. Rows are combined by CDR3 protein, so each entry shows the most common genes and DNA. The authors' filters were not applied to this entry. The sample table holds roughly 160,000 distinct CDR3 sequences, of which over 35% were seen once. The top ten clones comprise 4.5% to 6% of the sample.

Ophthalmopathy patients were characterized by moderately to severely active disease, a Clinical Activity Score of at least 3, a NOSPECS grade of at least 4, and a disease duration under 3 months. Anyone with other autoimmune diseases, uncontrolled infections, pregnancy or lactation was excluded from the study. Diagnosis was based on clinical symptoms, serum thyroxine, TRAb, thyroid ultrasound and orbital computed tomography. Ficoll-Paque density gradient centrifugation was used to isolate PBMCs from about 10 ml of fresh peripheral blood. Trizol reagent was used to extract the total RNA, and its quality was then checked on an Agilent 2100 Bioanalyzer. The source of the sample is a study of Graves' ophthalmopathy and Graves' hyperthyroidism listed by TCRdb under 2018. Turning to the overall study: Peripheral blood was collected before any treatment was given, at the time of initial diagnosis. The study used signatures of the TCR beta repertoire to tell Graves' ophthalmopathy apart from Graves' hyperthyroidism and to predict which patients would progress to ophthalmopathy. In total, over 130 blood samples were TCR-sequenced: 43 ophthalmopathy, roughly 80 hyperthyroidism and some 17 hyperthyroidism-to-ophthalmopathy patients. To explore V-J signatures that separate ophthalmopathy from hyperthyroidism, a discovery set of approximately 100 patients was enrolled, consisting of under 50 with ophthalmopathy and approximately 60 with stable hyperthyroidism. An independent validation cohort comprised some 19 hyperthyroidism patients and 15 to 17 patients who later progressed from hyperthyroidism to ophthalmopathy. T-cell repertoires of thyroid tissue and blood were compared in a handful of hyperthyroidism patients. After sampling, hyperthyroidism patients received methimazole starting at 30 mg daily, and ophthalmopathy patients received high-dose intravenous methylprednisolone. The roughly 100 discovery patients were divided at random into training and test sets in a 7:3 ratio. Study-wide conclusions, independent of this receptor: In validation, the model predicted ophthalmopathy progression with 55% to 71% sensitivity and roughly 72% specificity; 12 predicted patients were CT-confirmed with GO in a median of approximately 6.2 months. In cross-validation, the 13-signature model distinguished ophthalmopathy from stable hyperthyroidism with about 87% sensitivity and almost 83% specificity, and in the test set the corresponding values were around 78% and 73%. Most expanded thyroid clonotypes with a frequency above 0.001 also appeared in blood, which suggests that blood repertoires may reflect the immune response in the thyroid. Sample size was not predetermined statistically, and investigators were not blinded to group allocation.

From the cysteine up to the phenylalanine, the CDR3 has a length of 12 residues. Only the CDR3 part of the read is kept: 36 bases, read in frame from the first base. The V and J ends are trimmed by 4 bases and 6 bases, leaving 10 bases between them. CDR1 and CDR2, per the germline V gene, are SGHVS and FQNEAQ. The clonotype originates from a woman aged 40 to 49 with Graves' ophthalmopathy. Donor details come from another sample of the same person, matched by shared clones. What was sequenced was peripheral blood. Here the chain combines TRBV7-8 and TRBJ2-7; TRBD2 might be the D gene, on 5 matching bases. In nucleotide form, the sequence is TGTGCCAGCAGCTCAGGCCGGGGCGAGCAGTACTTC. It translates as CASSSGRGEQYF.